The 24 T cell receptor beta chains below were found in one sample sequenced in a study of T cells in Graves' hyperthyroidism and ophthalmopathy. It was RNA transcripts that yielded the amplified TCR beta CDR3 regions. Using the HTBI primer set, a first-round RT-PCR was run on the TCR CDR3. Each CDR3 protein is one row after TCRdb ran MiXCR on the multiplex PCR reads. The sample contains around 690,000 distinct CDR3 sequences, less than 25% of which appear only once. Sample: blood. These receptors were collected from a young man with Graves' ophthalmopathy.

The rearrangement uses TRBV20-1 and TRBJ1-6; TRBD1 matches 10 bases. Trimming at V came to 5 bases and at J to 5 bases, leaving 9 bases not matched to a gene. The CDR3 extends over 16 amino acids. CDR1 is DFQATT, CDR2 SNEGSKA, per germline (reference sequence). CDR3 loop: CSAYSRGTGDNSPLHF. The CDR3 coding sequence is TGCAGTGCTTACTCTAGGGGGACAGGGGATAATTCACCCCTCCACTTT.

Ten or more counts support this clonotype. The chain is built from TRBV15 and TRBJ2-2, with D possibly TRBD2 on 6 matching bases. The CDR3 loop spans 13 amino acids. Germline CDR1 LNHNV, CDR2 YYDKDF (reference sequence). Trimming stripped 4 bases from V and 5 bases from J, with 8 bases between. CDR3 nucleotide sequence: TGTGCCACCAGCACTGGAGGGACCGGGGAGCTGTTTTTT. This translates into CATSTGGTGELFF.

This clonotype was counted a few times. CDR3 in amino acids: CASSTVLGQASATDTQYF. CDR3 sequence (DNA): TGTGCCAGTAGTACCGTCCTGGGACAGGCGTCTGCCACAGATACGCAGTATTTT. V usage is TRBV19 and J usage is TRBJ2-3; 8 bases fit TRBD1. Germline CDR1 and CDR2: LNHDA and SQIVND (reference sequence). J lost 2 bases, V lost 4 bases, and 14 bases had no gene match. There are 18 residues in the CDR3.

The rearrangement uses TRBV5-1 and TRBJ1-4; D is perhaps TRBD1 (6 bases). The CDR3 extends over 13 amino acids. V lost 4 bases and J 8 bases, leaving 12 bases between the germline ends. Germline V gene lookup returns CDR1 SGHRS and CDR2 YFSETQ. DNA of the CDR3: TGCGCCAGCAGCCCGACAGGTTGGGAAAAACTGTTTTTT. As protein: CASSPTGWEKLFF.

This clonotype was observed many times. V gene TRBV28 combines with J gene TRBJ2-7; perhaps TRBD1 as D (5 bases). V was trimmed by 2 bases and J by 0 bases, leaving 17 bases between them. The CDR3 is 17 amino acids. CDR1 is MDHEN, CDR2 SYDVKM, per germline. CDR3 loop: CASSLLLWGPSSYEQYF. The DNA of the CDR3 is TGTGCCAGCAGTTTACTCTTGTGGGGCCCGAGCTCCTACGAGCAGTACTTC.

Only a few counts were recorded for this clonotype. As DNA, the CDR3 is TGTGCCAGCAGCCGCGAGGGGACAGGGCTATACGAGCAGTACTTC. As protein: CASSREGTGLYEQYF. The chain links TRBV4-2 to TRBJ2-7; 9 bases map to TRBD1. V was pared by 4 bases and J by 4 bases, with 8 bases of the junction left unmatched. This CDR3 is 15 amino acids long. Germline lookup yields CDR1 LGHNA and CDR2 YNFKEQ.

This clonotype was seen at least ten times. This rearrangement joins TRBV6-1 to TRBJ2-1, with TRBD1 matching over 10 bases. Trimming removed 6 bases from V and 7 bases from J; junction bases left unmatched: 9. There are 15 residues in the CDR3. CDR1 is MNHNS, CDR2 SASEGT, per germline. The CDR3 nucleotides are TGTGCCAGCAGACGAGACAGGGGGCTTCGGAATGAGCAGTTCTTC. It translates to CASRRDRGLRNEQFF.

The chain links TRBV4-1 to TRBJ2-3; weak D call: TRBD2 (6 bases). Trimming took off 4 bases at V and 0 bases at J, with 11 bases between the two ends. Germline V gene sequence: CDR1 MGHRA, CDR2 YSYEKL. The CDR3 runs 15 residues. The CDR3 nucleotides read TGCGCCAGCAGCCCGGGGAGGAGGAGCACAGATACGCAGTATTTT. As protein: CASSPGRRSTDTQYF.

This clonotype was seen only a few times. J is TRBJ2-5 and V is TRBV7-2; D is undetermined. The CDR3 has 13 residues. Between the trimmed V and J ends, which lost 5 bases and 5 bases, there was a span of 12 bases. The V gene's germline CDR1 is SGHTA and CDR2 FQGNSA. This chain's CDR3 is CASSPTLGETQYF. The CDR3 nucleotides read TGTGCCAGCAGCCCGACCCTAGGGGAGACCCAGTACTTC.

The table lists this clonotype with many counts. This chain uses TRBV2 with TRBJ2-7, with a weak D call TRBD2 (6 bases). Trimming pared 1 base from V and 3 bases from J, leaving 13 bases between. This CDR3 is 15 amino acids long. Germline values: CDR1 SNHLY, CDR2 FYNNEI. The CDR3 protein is CASSEVAGSDYEQYF. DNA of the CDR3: TGTGCCAGCAGTGAAGTGGCGGGATCCGACTACGAGCAGTACTTC.

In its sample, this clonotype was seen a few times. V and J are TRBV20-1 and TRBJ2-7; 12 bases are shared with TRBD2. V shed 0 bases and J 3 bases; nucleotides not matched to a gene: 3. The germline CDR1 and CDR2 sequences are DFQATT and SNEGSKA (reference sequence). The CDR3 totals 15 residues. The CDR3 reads CSARESTSGSYEQYF. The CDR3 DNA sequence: TGCAGTGCTAGAGAATCGACTAGCGGGAGCTACGAGCAGTACTTC.

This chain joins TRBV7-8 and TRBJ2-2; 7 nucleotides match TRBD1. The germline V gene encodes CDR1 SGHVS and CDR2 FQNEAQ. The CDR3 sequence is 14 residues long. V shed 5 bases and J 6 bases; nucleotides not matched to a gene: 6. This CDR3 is CASSTRQGAGELFF. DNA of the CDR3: TGTGCCAGCAGCACGCGACAGGGAGCCGGGGAGCTGTTTTTT.

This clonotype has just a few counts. The CDR3 here is CASSWGTDGGELFF. The CDR3 DNA reads as TGCGCCAGCAGCTGGGGGACAGACGGCGGGGAGCTGTTTTTT. V gene TRBV5-1 combines with J gene TRBJ2-2; 7 bases align to TRBD1. Germline CDR1 is SGHRS and CDR2 is YFSETQ. V lost 3 bases, J lost 7 bases, and 6 bases stayed unmatched. The CDR3 covers 14 residues.

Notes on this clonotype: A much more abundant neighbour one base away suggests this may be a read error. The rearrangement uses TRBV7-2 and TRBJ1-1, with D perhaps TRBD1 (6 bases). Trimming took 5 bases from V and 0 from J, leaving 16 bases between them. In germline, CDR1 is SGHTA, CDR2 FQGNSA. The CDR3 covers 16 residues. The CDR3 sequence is CTSSQRDIEMNTEAFF. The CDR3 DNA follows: TGTACCAGCAGCCAGCGGGACATCGAGATGAACACTGAAGCTTTCTTT. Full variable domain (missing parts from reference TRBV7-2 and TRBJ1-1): GAGVSQSPSNKVTEKGKDVELRCDPISGHTALYWYRQSLGQGLEFLIYFQGNSAPDKSGLPSDRFSAERTGGSVSTLTIQRTQQEDSAVYLCTSSQRDIEMNTEAFFGQGTRLTVV.

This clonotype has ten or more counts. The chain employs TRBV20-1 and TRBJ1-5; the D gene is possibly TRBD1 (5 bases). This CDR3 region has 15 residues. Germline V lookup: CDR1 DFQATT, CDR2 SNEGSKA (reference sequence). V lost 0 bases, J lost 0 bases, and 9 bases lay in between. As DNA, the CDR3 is TGCAGTGCTAGAGATGGGGGAAATAGCAATCAGCCCCAGCATTTT. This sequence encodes CSARDGGNSNQPQHF.

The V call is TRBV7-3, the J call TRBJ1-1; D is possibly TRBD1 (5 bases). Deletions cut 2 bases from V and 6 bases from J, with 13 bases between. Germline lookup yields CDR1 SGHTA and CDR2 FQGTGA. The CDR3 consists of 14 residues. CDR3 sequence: CASSLSAGRAEAFF. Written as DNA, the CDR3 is TGTGCCAGCAGCTTATCGGCAGGGCGGGCTGAAGCTTTCTTT.

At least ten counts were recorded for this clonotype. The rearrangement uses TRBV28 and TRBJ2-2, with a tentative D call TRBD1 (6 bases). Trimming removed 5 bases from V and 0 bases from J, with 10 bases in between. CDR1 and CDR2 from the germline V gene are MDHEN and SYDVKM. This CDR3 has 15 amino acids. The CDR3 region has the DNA TGTGCCAGCAGTCCTCGGACAGCGAACACCGGGGAGCTGTTTTTT. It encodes CASSPRTANTGELFF.

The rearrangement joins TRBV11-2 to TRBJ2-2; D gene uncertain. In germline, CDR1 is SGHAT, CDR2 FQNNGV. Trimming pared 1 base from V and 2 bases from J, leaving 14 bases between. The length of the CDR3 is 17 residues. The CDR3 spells CASSLVWSRPNTGELFF. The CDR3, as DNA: TGTGCCAGCAGCTTAGTTTGGTCCAGGCCCAACACCGGGGAGCTGTTTTTT. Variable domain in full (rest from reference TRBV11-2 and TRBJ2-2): EAGVAQSPRYKIIEKRQSVAFWCNPISGHATLYWYQQILGQGPKLLIQFQNNGVVDDSQLPKDRFSAERLKGVDSTLKIQPAKLEDSAVYLCASSLVWSRPNTGELFFGEGSRLTVL.

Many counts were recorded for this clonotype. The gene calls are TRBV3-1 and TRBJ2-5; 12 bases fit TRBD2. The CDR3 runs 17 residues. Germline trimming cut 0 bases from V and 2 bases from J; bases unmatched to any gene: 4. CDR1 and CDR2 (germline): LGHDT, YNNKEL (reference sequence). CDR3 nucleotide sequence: TGTGCCAGCAGCCAAGATTGGACTAGCGGGGCGCAAGAGACCCAGTACTTC. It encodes CASSQDWTSGAQETQYF.

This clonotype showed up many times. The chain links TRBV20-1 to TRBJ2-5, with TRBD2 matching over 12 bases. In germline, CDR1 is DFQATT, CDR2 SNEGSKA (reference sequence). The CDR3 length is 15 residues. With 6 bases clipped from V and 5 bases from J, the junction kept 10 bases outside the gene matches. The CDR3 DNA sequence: TGCAGTGCAGAAGCTAGCGGGAGGGCTATGGAGACCCAGTACTTC. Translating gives CSAEASGRAMETQYF.

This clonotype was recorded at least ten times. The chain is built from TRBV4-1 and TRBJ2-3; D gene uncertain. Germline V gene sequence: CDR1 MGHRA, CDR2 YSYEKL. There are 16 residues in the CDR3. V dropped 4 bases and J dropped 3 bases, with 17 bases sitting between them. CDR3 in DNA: TGCGCCAGCAGCCCCCCAGGCGGCGCGAGAACAGATACGCAGTATTTT. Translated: CASSPPGGARTDTQYF.

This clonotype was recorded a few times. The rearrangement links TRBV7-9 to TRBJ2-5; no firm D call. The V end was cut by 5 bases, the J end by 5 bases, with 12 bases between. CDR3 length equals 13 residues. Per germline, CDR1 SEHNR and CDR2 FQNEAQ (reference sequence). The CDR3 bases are TGTGCCAGCAGCCCCCCTTTAGTCGAGACCCAGTACTTC. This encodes CASSPPLVETQYF.

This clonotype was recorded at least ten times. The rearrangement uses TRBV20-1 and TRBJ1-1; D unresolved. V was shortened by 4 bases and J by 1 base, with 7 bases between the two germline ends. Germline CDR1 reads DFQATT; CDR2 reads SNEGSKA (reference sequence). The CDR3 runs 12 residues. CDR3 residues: CSAKVSNTEAFF. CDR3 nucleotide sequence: TGCAGTGCTAAAGTATCGAACACTGAAGCTTTCTTT.

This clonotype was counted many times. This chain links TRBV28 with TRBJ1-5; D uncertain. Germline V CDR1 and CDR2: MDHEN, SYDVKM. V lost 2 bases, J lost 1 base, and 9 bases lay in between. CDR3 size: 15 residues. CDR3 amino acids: CASSLRGLSNQPQHF. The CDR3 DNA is TGTGCCAGCAGTTTACGGGGATTAAGCAATCAGCCCCAGCATTTT.